This T cell receptor beta chain was sequenced for a study of T-cell memory formation after mild COVID-19. Regarding the study as a whole: Shrinking CD4+ clones resided mostly in CM and EM, and CD8+ ones in EMRA. Within pre-infection memory, some responding clones were found, suggesting cross-reactive memory joined. Day 15 to 85 contracting clones showed balanced CD4/CD8; day 15 to 37 expanders favored CD4+.

Trimming at V came to 2 bases and at J to 6 bases, leaving 4 bases not matched to a gene. The length of the CDR3 is 14 residues. Germline lookup yields CDR1 LNHDA and CDR2 SQIVND (reference sequence). TCRdb redid the calling of the 5' RACE reads with MiXCR, one entry per CDR3 protein. The profile shows 350,000 or so distinct CDR3 sequences, about an eighth of them singletons. Of note for this clonotype: Antigen unknown.

The chain couples TRBV19 to TRBJ2-7; TRBD1 agrees at 10 bases. This receptor was obtained from a man aged 18-30 years who had mild COVID-19 (a few samples of this study predate the infection). Cell type and time point are not known. The sequencing input was PBMCs or a T cell subset sorted from them (not recorded which). The CDR3 coding sequence is TGTGCCAGTAGTATAAGAGACAGGGGGCTCGAGCAGTACTTC. Encoded protein: CASSIRDRGLEQYF.